This T cell receptor (beta chain) appears in the sequencing data of a study of T cells in Graves' hyperthyroidism and ophthalmopathy. Study results and caveats: With a median lead of around 6.7 months before onset, the model predicted ophthalmopathy.

Stable hyperthyroidism: no ophthalmopathy progression over 18 months of follow-up. Subjects aged 18 to 65 presented with newly diagnosed hyperthyroidism of less than 2 months' duration. Exclusion of patients followed from uncontrolled infection, other autoimmune disease, pregnancy or lactation. This clonotype has just a few counts. The target antigen is unknown. CDR3 size: 19 residues. V was cut by 2 bases and J by 0 bases, with 20 bases left in between. The germline gives CDR1 ENHRY, CDR2 SYGVKD. Amplification of TCR beta CDR3 regions used RNA as the template. HTBI primers were employed in a first-round RT-PCR of the TCR CDR3. Via MiXCR, TCRdb re-called the multiplex PCR reads, giving one row per CDR3 protein. The table lists approximately 370,000 distinct CDR3 sequences, more than 12% of them singletons.

The rearrangement joins TRBV10-3 to TRBJ1-5, with a possible D match to TRBD1 (6 bases). The source of this sequence is a woman in her 30s with Graves' hyperthyroidism. The sample comprised blood. CDR3 amino acids: CAISEGLFRGLYSNQPQHF. Here the CDR3 DNA reads TGTGCCATCAGTGAGGGTTTATTCAGGGGACTATATAGCAATCAGCCCCAGCATTTT.